The clone carrying this T cell receptor (beta chain) was seen more than once but under ten times. MiXCR, applied by TCRdb to the RT-PCR reads, yields one record per CDR3 protein. The sample has 400,000 to 500,000 distinct CDR3 sequences, approximately 16% seen once. The CDR3 totals 18 residues. Germline CDR1 SGHRS, CDR2 YFSETQ. Trimming pared 4 bases from V and 0 bases from J, leaving 23 bases between. These data belong to a study of patients and donors after allogeneic stem cell transplantation. The clonotype comes from a human donor who was either an allogeneic HSCT recipient or a stem cell or donor lymphocyte infusion donor (not recorded which). It is not recorded whose cells these are; they may come from a transplant donor. This chain joins TRBV5-1 and TRBJ2-7; either TRBD1 or TRBD2 may supply D (5 bases each). Source material: blood, either unsorted or a sorted T cell fraction (not recorded which). This chain's CDR3 is CASSSPSKWGTSSYEQYF. The CDR3, as DNA: TGCGCCAGCAGCAGCCCCTCAAAATGGGGGACCAGCTCCTACGAGCAGTACTTC.